These 21 T cell receptor beta chains were sequenced from one sample in a study of T-cell reconstitution after alpha-beta-depleted transplantation in children listed by TCRdb under 2016. Library method: PCR. These reads were obtained on an Illumina HiSeq 2500. To normalize quantification of the TCRbeta repertoire, the TCR libraries were built with molecular barcoding that relied on unique molecular identifiers. TCRdb cleaned the public reads at Q25 with fastp, built clones with MiXCR and kept in-frame beta chains. Rows matching on CDR3 protein sequence are summarized as one entry with the most common DNA and genes. Counted in this sample were over 15,000 distinct CDR3 sequences; about 4.7% of them appeared once. In total, the top ten clones hold 6.5% to 8.5% of the sample. Per the publication, the treatment or condition label means: allogeneic hematopoietic cell transplantation with graft depleted of TCRalphabeta T cells and CD19 B cells.

Sequenced here: PBMCs, sampled before TCRalphabeta/CD19-depleted stem cell transplant. The receptor set was obtained from a boy aged 5-17 years with acute lymphoblastic leukemia, due to receive a stem cell transplant.

This clonotype came up a few times. This rearrangement joins TRBV20-1 to TRBJ2-7, with a possible D match to TRBD1 (6 bases). Germline loops: CDR1 DFQATT, CDR2 SNEGSKA (reference sequence). This CDR3 region has 12 residues. Trimming removed 0 bases at V and 6 bases at J, with 9 bases between. CDR3 nucleotides: TGCAGTGCTAGAGACCACAGGGTCGAGCAGTACTTC. It encodes CSARDHRVEQYF.

The sample holds many counts of this clonotype. The chain recombines TRBV7-7 with TRBJ2-5; the match to TRBD1 covers 8 bases. V gave up 6 bases and J gave up 4 bases; unmatched junction bases: 7. Germline CDR1 is SSHAT and CDR2 is FNYEAQ (reference sequence). The CDR3 is made up of 14 amino acids. This chain's CDR3 is CASSRTGGVETQYF. DNA of the CDR3: TGTGCCAGCAGTCGTACAGGGGGAGTAGAGACCCAGTACTTC.

This clonotype was found many times. This chain links TRBV12-3 or TRBV12-4 with TRBJ1-6; weak D call: TRBD1 (6 bases). The V and J ends lost 7 bases and 6 bases respectively, with 13 bases between them. The CDR3 spans 14 residues. The CDR3 here is CASTGRGPNSPLHF. The DNA for the CDR3 is TGTGCCAGCACGGGGCGGGGGCCTAATTCACCCCTCCACTTT.

This clonotype was recorded at least ten times. The chain carries TRBV5-8 and TRBJ1-2; D ambiguous. Germline-derived CDR1 and CDR2 are SGHTS and YDEGEE. The CDR3 runs 16 residues. The V and J ends lost 0 bases and 2 bases respectively, with 14 bases between them. The CDR3 nucleotides read TGTGCCAGCAGCTTGGGGATTACCGGGTCCAACTATGGCTACACCTTC. It translates to CASSLGITGSNYGYTF.

The chain carries TRBV10-3 and TRBJ2-1, with TRBD2 identical over 7 bases. Per germline, CDR1 ENHRY and CDR2 SYGVKD. The CDR3 consists of 13 residues. After removal of 8 bases from V and 2 bases from J, the junction contained 3 bases not matched to a gene. The CDR3: CAIGRGTYNEQFF. The CDR3 region has the DNA TGTGCCATCGGGAGGGGAACCTACAATGAGCAGTTCTTC.

This clonotype was seen repeatedly, ten times or more. The CDR3 is CASSPGQNTEAFF. The CDR3 nucleotides read TGTGCCAGCAGCCCGGGACAGAACACTGAAGCTTTCTTT. The rearrangement links TRBV5-4 to TRBJ1-1; a weak D match, TRBD1 (6 bases). The CDR3 is 13 residues long. V gave up 4 bases and J gave up 1 base, with 8 bases separating them. Germline loops: CDR1 SGHNT, CDR2 YYREEE (reference sequence).

There are many counts of this clonotype. This chain links TRBV5-5 with TRBJ2-1, with D perhaps matching TRBD2 (6 bases). The length of the CDR3 is 14 residues. Trimming removed 1 base at V and 7 bases at J, with 12 bases between. Germline CDR1 is SGHKS and CDR2 is YYEKEE (reference sequence). CDR3 sequence reads: CASSLTGDWNEQFF. The CDR3 DNA is TGTGCCAGCAGCTTGACGGGAGACTGGAATGAGCAGTTCTTC.

By sample share, this clonotype is medium-sized. The chain links TRBV11-2 to TRBJ2-5; 9 nucleotides align to TRBD2. The germline V gene encodes CDR1 SGHAT and CDR2 FQNNGV. After removal of 5 bases from V and 0 bases from J, the junction contained 7 bases not matched to a gene. The CDR3 totals 16 residues. The CDR3 coding sequence is TGTGCCAGCAGCGCAACTAGCGGGCCGTACCAAGAGACCCAGTACTTC. Amino acids: CASSATSGPYQETQYF.

This clonotype is medium-sized by share. The V and J genes are TRBV6-5 and TRBJ2-1; 9 bases match TRBD2. This CDR3 has 15 amino acids. CDR1 is MNHEY and CDR2 is SVGAGI in the germline V gene. V was pared by 2 bases and J by 6 bases, with 5 bases of the junction left unmatched. For the CDR3, the DNA is TGTGCCAGCAGTTACGGCGGGAGGGAGGGCAATGAGCAGTTCTTC. It translates to CASSYGGREGNEQFF.

This clonotype occurred many times. The J gene is TRBJ1-2, the V gene TRBV4-1; D might be TRBD1 (6 bases). Trimming cost V 1 base and J 5 bases, with 20 bases left between them. The CDR3 extends over 17 amino acids. The germline V gene has CDR1 MGHRA and CDR2 YSYEKL. CDR3 coding DNA: TGCGCCAGCAGCCAAGCCGGAACGGGGACAATGGGGTATGGCTACACCTTC. Protein product: CASSQAGTGTMGYGYTF.

This clonotype was picked up many times. The chain is built from TRBV2 and TRBJ2-7; 7 bases agree with TRBD1. The V segment lost 3 bases and the J segment 0 bases; nucleotides outside the gene matches: 5. The V gene's germline CDR1 is SNHLY and CDR2 FYNNEI. CDR3 length equals 15 residues. CDR3 bases: TGTGCCAGCAGTGATGTCGGGACAGCCTCCTACGAGCAGTACTTC. It is translated as CASSDVGTASYEQYF.

This clonotype counts as medium-sized. The chain joins TRBV12-3 or TRBV12-4 to TRBJ2-5; no clear D. The CDR3 runs to 12 residues. V was clipped by 6 bases and J by 8 bases, with 13 bases between them. The CDR3 is CASSPERVTQYF. In DNA, the CDR3 is TGTGCCAGCAGCCCCGAAAGGGTAACCCAGTACTTC.

Ten or more counts support this clonotype. This rearrangement joins TRBV6-1 to TRBJ1-1; D gene ambiguous. This CDR3 is 16 amino acids long. V dropped 8 bases and J dropped 3 bases, with 22 bases sitting between them. Per the germline V gene, CDR1 is MNHNS and CDR2 is SASEGT. The CDR3 sequence: CASRGYVATTYTEAFF. CDR3 DNA sequence: TGTGCCAGCCGTGGGTATGTAGCGACAACATACACTGAAGCTTTCTTT.

This clonotype was observed at least ten times. The J gene is TRBJ2-7, the V gene TRBV19, with no clear D. CDR3 length: 15 amino acids. Trimming removed 6 bases at V and 3 bases at J, with 18 bases between. Germline values: CDR1 LNHDA, CDR2 SQIVND (reference sequence). The chain's CDR3 is CASSPLGETYYEQYF. CDR3 coding DNA: TGTGCCAGTAGCCCTCTGGGCGAAACGTACTACGAGCAGTACTTC.

This clonotype is medium-sized within its sample. This chain links TRBV25-1 with TRBJ1-4; the D is unclear. V was trimmed by 4 bases and J by 7 bases, leaving 10 bases between them. Germline loops: CDR1 MGHDK, CDR2 SYGVNS. This CDR3 region has 13 residues. The CDR3 DNA follows: TGTGCCAGCAGTGCCATCGGTGGTGAAAAACTGTTTTTT. Amino acids: CASSAIGGEKLFF.

This clonotype has a handful of counts. V is TRBV7-9 and J is TRBJ2-7; no definite D call. Germline V gene data show CDR1 as SEHNR and CDR2 as FQNEAQ (reference sequence). Trimming pared 4 bases from V and 1 base from J, leaving 5 bases between. This CDR3 is 12 amino acids long. The CDR3 protein is CASSSESYEQYF. CDR3 nucleotides: TGTGCCAGCAGCTCAGAATCCTACGAGCAGTACTTC.

Regarding this clonotype: A much larger clone sits a single nucleotide away, making a read error possible. V gene TRBV6-1 combines with J gene TRBJ2-7; D unclear. Trimming pared 7 bases from V and 3 bases from J, leaving 22 bases between. The CDR3 spans 16 residues. Germline V lookup: CDR1 MNHNS, CDR2 SASEGT. The CDR3 reads CASTPDGRRLNYEQYF. For the CDR3, the DNA is TGTGCCAGCACCCCAGACGGCCGTCGCTTGAACTACGAGCAGTACTTC.

This clonotype has at least ten counts. The chain is built from TRBV20-1 and TRBJ1-5, with D unclear. Germline V gives CDR1 DFQATT, CDR2 SNEGSKA (reference sequence). The CDR3 is 15 residues long. V was clipped by 3 bases and J by 2 bases, with 14 bases between them. CDR3 loop: CSARCGLWGNQPQHF. CDR3 bases: TGCAGTGCTAGGTGTGGGCTGTGGGGCAATCAGCCCCAGCATTTT.

In its sample, this clonotype was seen many times. The chain uses TRBV28 and TRBJ1-5, with D tentatively TRBD1 (5 bases). This CDR3 has 14 amino acids. The germline V gene encodes CDR1 MDHEN and CDR2 SYDVKM. Trimming removed 6 bases from V and 2 bases from J, with 11 bases in between. The CDR3 reads CASSRGVGNQPQHF. DNA for the CDR3: TGTGCCAGCAGCCGAGGGGTGGGCAATCAGCCCCAGCATTTT. Full variable domain (outside the CDR3, taken from reference TRBV28 and TRBJ1-5): DVKVTQSSRYLVKRTGEKVFLECVQDMDHENMFWYRQDPGLGLRLIYFSYDVKMKEKGDIPEGYSVSREKKERFSLILESASTNQTSMYLCASSRGVGNQPQHFGDGTRLSIL.

Many counts were recorded for this clonotype. The chain recombines TRBV3-1 with TRBJ2-7; D might be TRBD1 (5 bases). The CDR3 is made up of 16 amino acids. Germline V gene data show CDR1 as LGHDT and CDR2 as YNNKEL (reference sequence). V was trimmed by 1 base and J by 3 bases, leaving 16 bases between them. In DNA, the CDR3 is TGTGCCAGCAGCCAAGGTCCATCCAGGGTAGGCTACGAGCAGTACTTC. Its protein is CASSQGPSRVGYEQYF.

This clonotype has ten or more counts. The chain couples TRBV7-6 to TRBJ1-1; D may be TRBD1 (6 bases). CDR3 size: 14 residues. V was cut by 4 bases and J by 2 bases, with 11 bases left in between. Germline V CDR1 and CDR2: SGHVS, FNYEAQ. CDR3 amino acids: CASSSTGLNTEAFF. In DNA form, the CDR3 reads TGTGCCAGCAGCTCAACAGGGCTCAACACTGAAGCTTTCTTT.